Listed below are T cell receptor beta chains from one sample, sequenced in a study of blood T cell repertoires in COVID-19. Profiling relied on immunoSEQ multiplex PCR, and the TCRdb table lists in-frame clones only, not all of them. The table lists under 200,000 clones, 60% to 85% of them singletons. The sequencing sample was made of peripheral blood. Source of these receptors: a woman aged 60-75 years with COVID-19, enrolled during active disease. CDR3s include the opening cysteine and the closing phenylalanine or tryptophan. A D gene is named only where the DNA matches it firmly. Where a row states a size, it is once, few, many or the class of an expanded clone; other rows omit it.

>TRBJ2-4|TRBV5-6|TRBD1|few
CASSLTGDKAKNIQYF
TGTGCCAGCAGCTTGACAGGGGACAAAGCCAAAAACATTCAGTACTTC
>TRBJ1-1|TRBV9|TRBD1|.
CASTTGQGHTEAFF
TGTGCCAGCACCACAGGACAGGGTCACACTGAAGCTTTCTTT
>TRBJ1-5|TRBV25-1|TRBD1|few
CASSEQGQPNQPQHF
TGTGCCAGCAGTGAACAGGGACAGCCCAATCAGCCCCAGCATTTT
>TRBJ2-2|TRBV27|.|.
CASSLFSGRKNTGELFF
TGTGCCAGCAGTTTATTTTCTGGGAGGAAGAACACCGGGGAGCTGTTTTTT
>TRBJ2-1|TRBV7-3|TRBD2|.
CASSPLSGRALNEQFF
TGTGCCAGCAGCCCACTTAGCGGGAGGGCCTTAAATGAGCAGTTCTTC
>TRBJ2-7|TRBV5-1|.|once
CASSFDRFTEQYF
TGCGCCAGCAGCTTCGACAGGTTTACCGAGCAGTACTTC
>TRBJ1-2|TRBV7-2|.|.
CASSLGQGYGYTF
TGTGCCAGCAGCTTAGGCCAGGGATATGGCTACACCTTC
>TRBJ2-1|TRBV18|TRBD2|once
CASSPRASGNSYNEQFF
TGTGCCAGCTCACCACGGGCTAGCGGGAATTCCTACAATGAGCAGTTCTTC
>TRBJ1-5|TRBV12-3/TRBV12-4|.|.
CASSYLVNQPQHF
TGTGCCAGCAGCTATCTTGTGAATCAGCCCCAGCATTTT
>TRBJ2-2|TRBV24-1|.|few
CATSARDRPTGELFF
TGTGCCACCAGTGCTAGAGACCGTCCCACCGGGGAGCTGTTTTTT
>TRBJ2-7|TRBV19|.|.
CASSRQQGRPYEQYF
TGTGCCAGTAGTCGCCAACAGGGGAGGCCCTACGAGCAGTACTTC
>TRBJ1-2|TRBV4-3|.|once
CASSQVERYGYTF
TGCGCCAGCAGCCAAGTGGAGCGCTATGGCTACACCTTC
>TRBJ2-1|TRBV5-6|.|many
CASSLYGVTYNEQFF
TGTGCCAGCAGCTTGTACGGGGTCACCTACAATGAGCAGTTCTTC
>TRBJ1-1|TRBV28|.|.
CRTGLNTEAFF
TGCCGAACAGGCCTGAACACTGAAGCTTTCTTT
>TRBJ1-2|TRBV6-9|TRBD1|.
CASSWTGGAYGYTF
TGTGCCAGCAGTTGGACAGGGGGCGCCTATGGCTACACCTTC
>TRBJ2-7|TRBV6-2/TRBV6-3|.|.
CASSYEDYNYEQYF
TGTGCCAGCAGTTACGAGGACTATAACTACGAGCAGTACTTC
>TRBJ1-5|TRBV30|TRBD1|.
CAWSKGLGGAFQPQHF
TGTGCCTGGAGTAAGGGTCTAGGGGGCGCTTTTCAGCCCCAGCATTTT
>TRBJ2-3|TRBV5-5|TRBD2|.
CASSPNSGGSTDTQYF
TGTGCCAGCAGCCCAAATAGCGGGGGCAGCACAGATACGCAGTATTTT
>TRBJ2-5|TRBV7-6|TRBD2|once
CASSLRLPSGSPRGETQYF
TGTGCCAGCAGCTTGCGTTTGCCTAGCGGGAGCCCCAGGGGAGAGACCCAGTACTTC
>TRBJ2-3|TRBV18|TRBD1|.
CASSRDRDTQYF
TGTGCCAGCTCCCGGGACAGGGATACGCAGTATTTT
>TRBJ2-1|TRBV9|TRBD2|many
CASSVLSGGGNEQFF
TGTGCCAGCAGCGTCCTGAGCGGGGGAGGGAATGAGCAGTTCTTC
>TRBJ1-1|TRBV5-1|.|.
CASSQVGTEAFF
TGCGCCAGCAGCCAGGTAGGCACTGAAGCTTTCTTT
>TRBJ2-3|TRBV20-1|TRBD2|.
CSASYSSGGSTDTQYF
TGCAGTGCTAGTTACTCTAGCGGGGGGAGTACAGATACGCAGTATTTT
>TRBJ2-6|TRBV27|TRBD1|.
CASSSLGQESSGANVLTF
TGTGCCAGCAGTTCCCTCGGACAGGAAAGCTCTGGGGCCAACGTCCTGACTTTC
>TRBJ1-2|TRBV3-1/TRBV3-2|TRBD1|.
CASRSRDRGIYGYTF
TGTGCCAGCAGGAGCCGGGACAGGGGGATCTATGGCTACACCTTC
>TRBJ1-6|TRBV18|TRBD1|once
CASSPLGTGNSPLHF
TGTGCCAGCTCACCACTTGGGACAGGGAATTCACCCCTCCACTTT
>TRBJ2-3|TRBV6-2/TRBV6-3|TRBD1|.
CASSRTGGLSTDTQYF
TGTGCCAGCAGTCGGACAGGGGGTCTTTCCACAGATACGCAGTATTTT
>TRBJ2-5|TRBV19|.|once
CASRDLQGIQETQYF
TGTGCCAGTAGGGACCTACAGGGAATCCAAGAGACCCAGTACTTC
>TRBJ1-5|TRBV6-5|.|.
CASRTGDNQPQHF
TGTGCCAGCAGGACAGGTGACAATCAGCCCCAGCATTTT
>TRBJ2-2|TRBV30|.|.
CAWSAPRDTGELFF
TGTGCCTGGAGTGCCCCCAGGGACACCGGGGAGCTGTTTTTT
>TRBJ1-3|TRBV27|.|.
CASSPDRLGNTIYF
TGTGCCAGCAGTCCTGACAGACTTGGAAACACCATATATTTT
>TRBJ1-4|TRBV21-1|.|few
CASSKEGTGATNEKLFF
TGTGCCAGCAGCAAAGAAGGCACGGGAGCAACTAATGAAAAACTGTTTTTT
>TRBJ1-5|TRBV19|.|.
CASGDGSNQPQHF
TGTGCCAGTGGAGACGGGAGCAATCAGCCCCAGCATTTT
>TRBJ1-2|TRBV5-8|TRBD1|.
CASRPGTGDYGYTF
TGTGCCAGCAGACCCGGGACAGGGGACTATGGCTACACCTTC
>TRBJ1-2|TRBV29-1|TRBD1|.
CSVVGTVGYGYTF
TGCAGCGTCGTCGGGACAGTTGGCTATGGCTACACCTTC
>TRBJ1-2|TRBV4-3|.|.
CASSQEMGGIAWNGYTF
TGCGCCAGCAGCCAAGAGATGGGCGGGATCGCTTGGAATGGCTACACCTTC
>TRBJ2-6|TRBV10-3|.|.
CAISESFGGAANVLTF
TGTGCCATCAGTGAGTCGTTCGGGGGAGCGGCCAACGTCCTGACTTTC
>TRBJ2-7|TRBV7-2|.|.
CASTLQGQQFDEQYF
TGTGCCAGCACACTACAGGGCCAGCAATTTGACGAGCAGTACTTC
>TRBJ2-2|TRBV2|.|few
CASNGGVGELFF
TGTGCCAGCAACGGAGGGGTGGGGGAGCTGTTTTTT
>TRBJ2-2|TRBV7-2|TRBD1|.
CASSARQGATGELFF
TGTGCCAGCAGCGCGCGACAGGGGGCAACCGGGGAGCTGTTTTTT
>TRBJ2-3|TRBV3-1/TRBV3-2|TRBD2|.
CASSHSVGGASDTQYF
TGTGCCAGCAGCCATTCTGTCGGGGGGGCCTCAGATACGCAGTATTTT
>TRBJ2-2|TRBV11-2|TRBD1|.
CASSSRPGQGITGELFF
TGTGCCAGCAGCTCCCGGCCGGGACAGGGCATCACCGGGGAGCTGTTTTTT
>TRBJ1-1|TRBV6-5|.|few
CASSSHRPPVAFF
TGTGCCAGCAGTTCACACAGGCCCCCCGTAGCTTTCTTT
>TRBJ2-1|TRBV28|TRBD2|.
CASRLSGLAGGPHSYNEQFF
TGTGCCAGCAGGCTATCCGGACTAGCGGGAGGGCCTCACTCCTACAATGAGCAGTTCTTC
>TRBJ2-3|TRBV14|TRBD2|.
CASSQELAVSGATWYF
TGTGCCAGCAGCCAAGAGCTAGCGGTATCGGGTGCAACCTGGTATTTT
>TRBJ2-5|TRBV5-4|TRBD1|.
CASSLDGQAVTQYF
TGTGCCAGCAGCTTAGACGGACAGGCGGTCACCCAGTACTTC
>TRBJ2-2|TRBV5-1|TRBD1|many
CASQGVTGQANTGELFF
TGCGCCAGTCAGGGGGTCACCGGACAGGCCAACACCGGGGAGCTGTTTTTT
>TRBJ1-2|TRBV6-6|.|.
CASSHGGRLGYTF
TGTGCCAGCAGCCACGGGGGACGACTAGGCTACACCTTC
>TRBJ1-1|TRBV3-1/TRBV3-2|.|.
CASSQEPISTEAFF
TGTGCCAGCAGCCAAGAACCGATCAGCACTGAAGCTTTCTTT
>TRBJ2-1|TRBV13|.|.
CASSFWRARGNEQFF
TGTGCCAGCAGCTTTTGGAGGGCACGGGGCAATGAGCAGTTCTTC
>TRBJ2-7|TRBV7-2|TRBD2|.
CASSLGGGASYEQYF
TGTGCCAGCAGCTTAGGGGGAGGGGCATCCTACGAGCAGTACTTC
>TRBJ2-2|TRBV12-2|.|.
CASRYPSSGSPGELFF
TGTGCAAGTCGCTACCCCTCTAGCGGGAGTCCCGGGGAGCTGTTTTTT
>TRBJ2-1|TRBV14|.|.
CASSTWRRDGNEQFF
TGTGCCAGCTCAACCTGGCGGCGGGACGGGAATGAGCAGTTCTTC
>TRBJ1-1|TRBV19|.|.
CASSAGGRRGNTEAFF
TGTGCCAGTAGCGCAGGTGGTAGACGGGGGAACACTGAAGCTTTCTTT
>TRBJ1-5|TRBV6-5|TRBD1|.
CASRRDRGKNQPQHF
TGTGCCAGCAGGAGGGACAGGGGTAAAAATCAGCCCCAGCATTTT